Listed below are T cell receptor beta chains from one sample, sequenced in a study of blood T cell repertoires in COVID-19. The table came from immunoSEQ multiplex PCR; TCRdb's copy has only in-frame clones and leaves some out. The sample carries about 150,000 clones, around 74% recorded once. Sequencing was done on a sample of peripheral blood. Receptors originate from a woman over 75 with acute or convalescent COVID-19. Each CDR3 is given without its conserved first and last residue. D genes are given only for firm matches.

J,V,D,CDR3
TRBJ2-7,TRBV5-1,NA,ASSAGLTSTYEQY
TRBJ1-2,TRBV15,NA,ATSRVGGEGYT
TRBJ1-5,TRBV12-1,NA,ASSFPRFGRKSNQPQH
TRBJ2-1,TRBV11-2,TRBD2,ASSFQPLAGGPDNEQF
TRBJ2-1,TRBV6-5,TRBD1,ASTAQGKVNEQF
TRBJ2-1,TRBV18,TRBD1,ASSPWDSENNEQF
TRBJ2-1,TRBV5-1,NA,ASSVVTTTDFYNEQF
TRBJ2-5,TRBV9,NA,ASSVGASTELETQY
TRBJ1-5,TRBV3-1/TRBV3-2,NA,ASSQAGVGKPQH
TRBJ2-5,TRBV11-2,TRBD2,ASSLLAGGRETQY
TRBJ2-3,TRBV20-1,NA,SASRGDTQY
TRBJ2-7,TRBV7-9,NA,ASSPVSYEQY
TRBJ1-1,TRBV18,NA,ASSESSNTEAF
TRBJ2-2,TRBV7-2,NA,ASSPSFPGDTGELF
TRBJ2-1,TRBV11-2,NA,ASSLWADSYNEQF
TRBJ1-4,TRBV2,TRBD1,ASNKWTGKNEKLF
TRBJ1-1,TRBV7-9,TRBD1,ASSPTIRDRRSPKSEAF
TRBJ1-1,TRBV18,NA,ASSPGGTNTEAF
TRBJ1-5,TRBV19,TRBD1,ASSHTGTGGFISNQPQH
TRBJ2-1,TRBV4-2,TRBD2,ASSSGTKNREQF
TRBJ2-7,TRBV9,TRBD1,ASSTGQGSFYEQY
TRBJ2-3,TRBV4-3,TRBD1,ASSQDAKDRGADTQY
TRBJ1-5,TRBV11-2,TRBD1,ASSQDRGGNQPQH
TRBJ1-2,TRBV5-1,TRBD1,ASSLGEGQGTPNYGYT
TRBJ2-5,TRBV4-3,TRBD2,ASSHGTSGPETQY
TRBJ1-2,TRBV6-1,TRBD1,ASSDALGTELNYGYT
TRBJ2-1,TRBV24-1,TRBD2,ATSDSSGRTYNEQF
TRBJ1-1,TRBV5-1,NA,ASSLASVNTEAF
TRBJ1-2,TRBV4-2,TRBD1,ASSQATGGRGYT
TRBJ1-2,TRBV19,TRBD1,ASSIVLQGVLGYT
TRBJ2-3,TRBV5-5,TRBD2,ASSLSGSGTDTQY
TRBJ2-5,TRBV27,TRBD1,ASSLRQGEQETQY
TRBJ1-4,TRBV5-1,NA,ASSVNIGEKLF
TRBJ1-1,TRBV5-4,NA,ASSRSGSGQNTEAF
TRBJ2-1,TRBV7-2,NA,ASSLRGDNEQF
TRBJ1-1,TRBV3-1/TRBV3-2,NA,ASSRDTFLSF
TRBJ2-5,TRBV11-2,TRBD2,ASSSGLAGFFGETQY
TRBJ2-7,TRBV5-4,TRBD1,ASSLGGQGTYEQY
TRBJ1-1,TRBV10-3,TRBD1,AISDSTGQGLAF
TRBJ2-5,TRBV7-3,TRBD2,ASSPLRGDRETQY
TRBJ2-7,TRBV6-2/TRBV6-3,NA,ASSFQGGLAYEQY
TRBJ1-4,TRBV15,TRBD1,ATSNYRGVNEKLF
TRBJ2-1,TRBV2,TRBD2,ASSPGLAGLAEF
TRBJ2-2,TRBV7-2,NA,ASSFYRETGELF
TRBJ2-1,TRBV9,TRBD2,ASGESAGAYNEQF
TRBJ2-7,TRBV18,TRBD1,ASSGQGGYEQY
TRBJ1-1,TRBV14,NA,ASARQVNTEAF